The 25 T cell receptor beta chains in this list originate from one sample, sequenced in a study of shared clonotypes between healthy human individuals. TCRdb's copy holds only in-frame clones and misses some; the assay was immunoSEQ multiplex PCR. The table has hundreds of thousands of clones, around three quarters seen once; the top ten hold 9.5% to 15%. Material: PBMCs. All receptors derive from a middle-aged woman in good health. Some clones in this sample may be carry-over from other donors' samples.

The CDR3 DNA sequence: TGTGCCAGCACCCCTGGGCTCGGCGAGCAGTACTTC. Its translation: CASTPGLGEQYF. The chain employs TRBV2 and TRBJ2-7, with D uncertain. This CDR3 comprises 12 residues. CDR1 is SNHLY, CDR2 FYNNEI, per germline. V was shortened by 7 bases and J by 6 bases, with 13 bases between the two germline ends.

This chain joins TRBV2 and TRBJ2-7; 8 bases are a match to TRBD2. In germline, CDR1 is SNHLY, CDR2 FYNNEI. The CDR3 has 15 amino acids. V trimming: 4 bases; J trimming: 5 bases; junction bases outside the gene matches: 10. CDR3 in DNA: TGTGCCAGCAGTGGGGAGCGGGAGAAATCCCACGAGCAGTACTTC. Its protein product is CASSGEREKSHEQYF. Filled out from reference TRBV2 and TRBJ2-7, the complete variable domain reads EPEVTQTPSHQVTQMGQEVILRCVPISNHLYFYWYRQILGQKVEFLVSFYNNEISEKSEIFDDQFSVERPDGSNFTLKIRSTKLEDSAMYFCASSGEREKSHEQYFGPGTRLTVT.

In its sample, this clone was seen many times. This same CDR3 is encoded by further DNA sequences in the sample. The chain combines TRBV29-1 with TRBJ2-5; no clear D. V lost 2 bases and J lost 5, with 12 bases in between. This CDR3 comprises 13 residues. Germline V gene sequence: CDR1 SQVTM, CDR2 ANQGSEA. This CDR3 reads CSVESHLGETQYF. The DNA for the CDR3 is TGCAGCGTTGAATCCCATTTAGGGGAGACCCAGTACTTC.

V is TRBV11-2 and J is TRBJ2-3; a weak D match, TRBD1 (6 bases). The CDR3 is made up of 16 amino acids. Trimming removed 5 bases at V and 5 bases at J, with 20 bases between. Germline V gene lookup returns CDR1 SGHAT and CDR2 FQNNGV. The CDR3 bases are TGTGCCAGCAGCCGGACAACTAGTTGGGGGCTAGATACGCAGTATTTT. This sequence encodes CASSRTTSWGLDTQYF.

The chain employs TRBV2 and TRBJ2-5, with a possible D match to TRBD2 (6 bases). The germline gives CDR1 SNHLY, CDR2 FYNNEI. The CDR3 totals 14 residues. Trimming removed 4 bases at V and 1 base at J, with 10 bases between. The CDR3 protein is CASSGRDSQETQYF. DNA of the CDR3: TGTGCCAGCAGTGGTCGGGACTCCCAAGAGACCCAGTACTTC.

The chain joins TRBV7-8 to TRBJ2-1; 7 bases agree with TRBD2. V trimming: 6 bases; J trimming: 5 bases; junction bases outside the gene matches: 13. Germline loops: CDR1 SGHVS, CDR2 FQNEAQ. This CDR3 comprises 16 residues. The CDR3 loop is CASRREGGRDHNEQFF. For the CDR3, the DNA is TGTGCCAGCAGGCGTGAGGGTGGGAGGGACCACAATGAGCAGTTCTTC.

The gene calls are TRBV5-1 and TRBJ1-1; 7 bases fit TRBD1. CDR1 is SGHRS and CDR2 is YFSETQ in the germline V gene. The CDR3 is made up of 16 amino acids. After removal of 5 bases from V and 2 bases from J, the junction contained 12 bases not matched to a gene. In nucleotides, the CDR3 is TGCGCCAGCAGTCCGGGACAGAGTGCCATCAACACTGAAGCTTTCTTT. Residues: CASSPGQSAINTEAFF.

The rearrangement links TRBV25-1 to TRBJ2-5; 12 bases fit TRBD2. V lost 3 bases to trimming and J lost 2 bases; unmatched junction nucleotides: 4. The CDR3 is 16 amino acids. Germline assignment: CDR1 MGHDK and CDR2 SYGVNS. For the CDR3, the DNA is TGTGCCAGCAGTGACCTAGCGGGAGGGGGGCAAGAGACCCAGTACTTC. This sequence encodes CASSDLAGGGQETQYF. Full variable domain (rest looked up from reference TRBV25-1 and TRBJ2-5): EADIYQTPRYLVIGTGKKITLECSQTMGHDKMYWYQQDPGMELHLIHYSYGVNSTEKGDLSSESTVSRIRTEHFPLTLESARPSHTSQYLCASSDLAGGGQETQYFGPGTRLLVL.

The V call is TRBV6-5, the J call TRBJ1-2; D remains ambiguous. Germline CDR1 reads MNHEY; CDR2 reads SVGAGI. The V and J ends lost 7 bases and 0 bases respectively, with 15 bases between them. CDR3 length equals 15 residues. The CDR3 DNA is TGTGCCAGCACCAGGACGGGCAACTCTAACTATGGCTACACCTTC. This translates into CASTRTGNSNYGYTF.

This clone has only one observation. The CDR3 DNA sequence: TGTGCCAGCAGCCCTAGATCCCTCCGAGCCAAAAACATTCAGTACTTC. Amino acid sequence: CASSPRSLRAKNIQYF. The chain recombines TRBV7-2 with TRBJ2-4; D remains unclear. Trimming cost V 5 bases and J 0 bases, with 14 bases left between them. The CDR3 contains 16 residues. Germline V gene lookup returns CDR1 SGHTA and CDR2 FQGNSA.

This chain links TRBV30 with TRBJ2-7; D uncertain. The CDR3 sequence is 12 residues long. From germline, CDR1 is GTSNPN and CDR2 SVGIG (reference sequence). V lost 1 base to trimming and J lost 1 base, with 5 bases between them. This CDR3 is CAWSGTSYEQYF. The CDR3 region has the DNA TGTGCCTGGAGTGGCACATCCTACGAGCAGTACTTC.

The sample holds one count of this clone. The genes are TRBV27 and TRBJ2-3, with D perhaps TRBD1 (5 bases). V lost 3 bases to trimming and J lost 4 bases, with 11 bases between them. The germline V gene encodes CDR1 MNHEY and CDR2 SMNVEV (reference sequence). The CDR3 sequence is 14 residues long. For the CDR3, the DNA is TGTGCCAGCAGTTTTCAGGGTTTGTCAGATACGCAGTATTTT. Residues: CASSFQGLSDTQYF.

The chain recombines TRBV28 with TRBJ1-2; D remains ambiguous. CDR1 MDHEN and CDR2 SYDVKM come from the germline V gene. V was clipped by 6 bases and J by 1 base, with 9 bases between them. This CDR3 is 13 amino acids long. CDR3 sequence reads: CASSEGGNYGYTF. Here the CDR3 DNA reads TGTGCCAGCAGCGAGGGAGGTAACTATGGCTACACCTTC.

The chain uses TRBV19 and TRBJ2-7; D gene ambiguous. The V gene lost 9 bases and the J gene lost 0 bases, with 12 bases spanning the gap. Germline CDR1 LNHDA, CDR2 SQIVND (reference sequence). The CDR3 loop spans 13 amino acids. The CDR3, as DNA: TGTGCCAGCGCACAGAGGAGCTCCTACGAGCAGTACTTC. Encoded protein: CASAQRSSYEQYF.

J is TRBJ1-6 and V is TRBV30, with TRBD1 matching over 7 bases. The germline V gene encodes CDR1 GTSNPN and CDR2 SVGIG (reference sequence). The J segment lost 10 bases and the V segment lost 7 bases, leaving 16 bases of the junction unmatched. This CDR3 comprises 15 residues. This CDR3 reads CAYSTTTGAGSPLHF. CDR3 nucleotide sequence: TGTGCCTACTCAACGACCACAGGGGCAGGATCACCCCTCCACTTT.

The V call is TRBV11-2, the J call TRBJ2-7; TRBD2 matches 7 bases. Germline trimming cut 3 bases from V and 6 bases from J; bases unmatched to any gene: 11. CDR3 length: 15 residues. CDR1 and CDR2 (germline): SGHAT, FQNNGV. The CDR3 here is CASSFWGGLVSEQYF. The CDR3 DNA reads TGTGCCAGCAGCTTTTGGGGTGGACTAGTCAGCGAGCAGTACTTC. Full variable domain (rest looked up from reference TRBV11-2 and TRBJ2-7): EAGVAQSPRYKIIEKRQSVAFWCNPISGHATLYWYQQILGQGPKLLIQFQNNGVVDDSQLPKDRFSAERLKGVDSTLKIQPAKLEDSAVYLCASSFWGGLVSEQYFGPGTRLTVT.

This rearrangement joins TRBV10-3 to TRBJ1-5; possibly TRBD1 for D (5 bases). V lost 6 bases to trimming and J lost 0 bases, with 9 bases between them. The CDR3 is 14 residues long. In germline, CDR1 is ENHRY, CDR2 SYGVKD. In DNA, the CDR3 is TGTGCCATCAGGGGGGAAAATAGCAATCAGCCCCAGCATTTT. Translation gives CAIRGENSNQPQHF.

There are a few counts of this clone. CDR3 coding DNA: TGTGCCAGTAGCCAATATGCTAGCGCCTACAATGAGCAGTTCTTC. The encoded protein is CASSQYASAYNEQFF. The chain is built from TRBV2 and TRBJ2-1; D might be TRBD2 (6 bases). This CDR3 comprises 15 residues. The germline V and J ends were trimmed by 9 bases and 2 bases, with 17 bases remaining between them. Germline V lookup: CDR1 SNHLY, CDR2 FYNNEI.

The CDR3 nucleotides read TGTGCCACCAGCAGAGTCAGGGACGGAACAGATACGCAGTATTTT. As protein: CATSRVRDGTDTQYF. This sequence joins TRBV15 and TRBJ2-3; D may correspond to TRBD1 or TRBD2 (5 bases each). The V end was cut by 1 base, the J end by 3 bases, with 11 bases between. The CDR3 sequence is 15 residues long. Per germline, CDR1 LNHNV and CDR2 YYDKDF (reference sequence). Combining the CDR3 with reference TRBV15 and TRBJ2-3 gives the whole variable domain DAMVIQNPRYQVTQFGKPVTLSCSQTLNHNVMYWYQQKSSQAPKLLFHYYDKDFNNEADTPDNFQSRRPNTSFCFLDIRSPGLGDTAMYLCATSRVRDGTDTQYFGPGTRLTVL.

Notes on this clone: Other DNA sequences in the sample encode the same CDR3. The CDR3: CASSPGLASDTQYF. The CDR3 DNA follows: TGCGCCAGCAGCCCGGGACTAGCCAGCGATACGCAGTATTTT. The chain combines TRBV5-1 with TRBJ2-3; 9 nucleotides match TRBD2. The junction had 6 bases not matched to a gene; V was cut back by 4 bases and J by 6 bases. CDR1 SGHRS and CDR2 YFSETQ come from the germline V gene. This CDR3 contains 14 residues.

This clone was observed a single time. The chain couples TRBV2 to TRBJ2-7; D might be TRBD2 (6 bases). CDR1 and CDR2 (germline): SNHLY, FYNNEI. CDR3 length: 13 residues. With 6 bases removed from V and 2 bases from J, the gap between germline ends came to 11 bases. CDR3 in DNA: TGTGCCAGCAGCTCGGGACTCCCCTACGAGCAGTACTTC. Residues: CASSSGLPYEQYF.

The chain has TRBV28 and TRBJ2-5; 8 nucleotides agree with TRBD1. CDR1 and CDR2 (germline): MDHEN, SYDVKM. Trimming at V came to 6 bases and at J to 5 bases, leaving 11 bases not matched to a gene. The CDR3 contains 15 residues. The CDR3 bases are TGTGCCAGCAGCACTTTCAGGGGGCGCGGGGAGACCCAGTACTTC. Translation: CASSTFRGRGETQYF.

The rearrangement links TRBV7-3 to TRBJ1-2, with no clear D. Trimming shortened V by 5 bases and J by 3 bases, and 4 bases separated the two germline ends. This CDR3 region has 11 residues. Germline-derived CDR1 and CDR2 are SGHTA and FQGTGA. DNA of the CDR3: TGTGCCAGCAGCGATCACTATGGCTACACCTTC. It translates to CASSDHYGYTF.

This rearrangement joins TRBV10-1 to TRBJ2-3; D may be TRBD2 (6 bases). This CDR3 comprises 13 residues. From germline, CDR1 is WNHNN and CDR2 SYGVQD (reference sequence). The germline V and J ends were trimmed by 8 bases and 3 bases, with 12 bases remaining between them. The CDR3 DNA sequence: TGCGCCAGCCGGGAGTCCGGGACAGATACGCAGTATTTT. This gives the protein CASRESGTDTQYF.

This rearrangement joins TRBV4-2 to TRBJ1-3; 8 bases are shared with TRBD1. This CDR3 has 15 amino acids. The junction had 1 base not matched to a gene; V was cut back by 1 base and J by 2 bases. The germline V gene encodes CDR1 LGHNA and CDR2 YNFKEQ. CDR3 sequence (DNA): TGTGCCAGCAGCCAAGCCAGGGGGCCTGGAAACACCATATATTTT. This translates into CASSQARGPGNTIYF.